The sequence of this T cell receptor (beta chain) was determined in a study of PD-L1 blockade in urothelial cancer. Study context: Patients' prior chemotherapy regimens numbered 0 to 3.

The time point was: pretreatment peripheral blood. The CDR3 loop spans 15 amino acids. V lost 1 base and J lost 4, with 13 bases in between. CDR1 is SNHLY, CDR2 FYNNEI, per germline. Produced via immunoSEQ multiplex PCR; TCRdb's table is partial and in-frame only. The sample holds 40,000 or so clones, about four fifths seen once. The sequence was collected from a man aged 55 to 69 with urothelial cancer. The V and J genes are TRBV2 and TRBJ1-2; maybe TRBD1 (6 bases). The sample was PBMCs, taken around atezolizumab (anti-PD-L1) treatment. The CDR3 DNA follows: TGTGCCAGCAGTGAAGGCAGGGGAGCTAGCTATGGCTACACCTTC. Its protein product is CASSEGRGASYGYTF.